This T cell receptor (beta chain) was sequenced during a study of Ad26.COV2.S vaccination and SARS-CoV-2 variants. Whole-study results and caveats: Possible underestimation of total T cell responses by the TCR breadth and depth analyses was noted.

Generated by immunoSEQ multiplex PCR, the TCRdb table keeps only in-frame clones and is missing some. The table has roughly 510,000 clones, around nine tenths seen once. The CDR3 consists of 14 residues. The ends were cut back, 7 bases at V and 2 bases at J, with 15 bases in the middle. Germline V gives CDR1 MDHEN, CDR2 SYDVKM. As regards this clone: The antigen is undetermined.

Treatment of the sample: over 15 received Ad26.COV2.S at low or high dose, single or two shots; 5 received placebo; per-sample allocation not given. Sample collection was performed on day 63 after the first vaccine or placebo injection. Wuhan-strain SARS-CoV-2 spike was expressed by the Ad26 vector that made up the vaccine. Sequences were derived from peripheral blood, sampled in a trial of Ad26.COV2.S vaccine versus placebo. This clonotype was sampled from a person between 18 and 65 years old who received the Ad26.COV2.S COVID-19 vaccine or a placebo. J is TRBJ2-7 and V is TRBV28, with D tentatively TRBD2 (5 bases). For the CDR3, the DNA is TGTGCCAGCACCACCCGCCGGGGAACCTACGAGCAGTACTTC. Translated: CASTTRRGTYEQYF.